This T cell receptor beta chain derives from a study of cytomegalovirus exposure and HLA in healthy donors. On the study more broadly: There were 85 million or so unique TCRs (from HLA-typed donors) in an early data release.

General study findings and limits: The study flagged around 160 TCR beta chains as cytomegalovirus-associated.

CDR3 length equals 13 residues. Looked up from germline, CDR1 is MNHEY and CDR2 is SMNVEV (reference sequence). Trimming left V 8 bases short and J 4 bases short, with 14 bases between. Ten or more counts support this clone. Antigen unknown. The PCR contained 60 Vbeta and 13 Jbeta primers. Generated by immunoSEQ multiplex PCR, the TCRdb table keeps only in-frame clones and is missing some. The table lists about 130,000 clones, roughly four fifths of them singletons. This TCR was recovered from a man aged 25 to 40 in good health and CMV-seronegative. The specimen was PBMCs. The genes are TRBV27 and TRBJ1-1, with D possibly being TRBD1 (6 bases). The CDR3 nucleotides read TGTGCCAGCTACAGGGATGCGGGCACTGAAGCTTTCTTT. It is translated as CASYRDAGTEAFF.